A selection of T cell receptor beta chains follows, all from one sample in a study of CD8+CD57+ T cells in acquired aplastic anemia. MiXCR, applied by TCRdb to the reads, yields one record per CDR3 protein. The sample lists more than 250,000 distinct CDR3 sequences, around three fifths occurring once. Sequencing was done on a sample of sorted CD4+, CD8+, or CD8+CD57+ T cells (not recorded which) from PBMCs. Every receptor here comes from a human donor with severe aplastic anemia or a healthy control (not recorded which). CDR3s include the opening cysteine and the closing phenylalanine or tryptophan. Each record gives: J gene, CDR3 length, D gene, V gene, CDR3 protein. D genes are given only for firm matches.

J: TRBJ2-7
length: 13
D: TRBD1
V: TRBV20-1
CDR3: CSARGQATYEQYF

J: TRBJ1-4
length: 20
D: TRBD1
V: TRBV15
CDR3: CATSRDKFVSGGRTNEKLFF

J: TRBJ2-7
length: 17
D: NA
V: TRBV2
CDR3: CASSGIGRGQSSYEQYF

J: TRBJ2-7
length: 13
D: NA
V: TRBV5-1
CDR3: CASSSVQGYEQYF

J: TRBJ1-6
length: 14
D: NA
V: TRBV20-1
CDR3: CSAEGSSYNSPLHF

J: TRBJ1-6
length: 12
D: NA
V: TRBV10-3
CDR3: CASSPRSSPLHF

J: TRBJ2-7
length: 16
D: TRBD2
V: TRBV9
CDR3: CASSVGLAGSSYEQYF

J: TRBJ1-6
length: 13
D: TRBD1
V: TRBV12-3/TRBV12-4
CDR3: CASRRGTASALHF

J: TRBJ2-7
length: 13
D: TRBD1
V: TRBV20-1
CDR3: CSASGTENYEQYF

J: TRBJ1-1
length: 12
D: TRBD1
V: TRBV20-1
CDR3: CSARPGGTEAFF

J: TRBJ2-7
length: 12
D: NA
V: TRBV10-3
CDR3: CSTAQYHYGQYF

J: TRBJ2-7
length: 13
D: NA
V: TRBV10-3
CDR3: CAISEYRVNEQYF

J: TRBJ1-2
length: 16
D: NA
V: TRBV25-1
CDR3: CASSESRAGDIRGYTF

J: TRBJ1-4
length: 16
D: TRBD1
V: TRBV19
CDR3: CASSIVSGTGGEKLFF

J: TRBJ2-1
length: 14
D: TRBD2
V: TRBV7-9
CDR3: CASSFGGGTNEQFF

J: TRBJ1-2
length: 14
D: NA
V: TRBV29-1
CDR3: CSVLRGGGTEGYTF

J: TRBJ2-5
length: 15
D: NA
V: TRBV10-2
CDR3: CASRPPEQGRPPSFF

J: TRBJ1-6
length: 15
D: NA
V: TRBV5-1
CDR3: CASSPLSGGNSPLHF

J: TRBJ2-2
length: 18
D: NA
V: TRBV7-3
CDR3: CASSLTVNGLLNTGELFF

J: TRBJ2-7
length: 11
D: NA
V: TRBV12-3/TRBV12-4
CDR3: CASSLAREQYF

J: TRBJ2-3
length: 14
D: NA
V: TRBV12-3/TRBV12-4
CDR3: CASSEDLRADTQYF

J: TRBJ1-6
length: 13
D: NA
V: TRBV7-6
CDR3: CASSPTGQSTLHF

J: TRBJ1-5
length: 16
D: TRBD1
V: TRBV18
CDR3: CASSGTGTGSRQPQHF

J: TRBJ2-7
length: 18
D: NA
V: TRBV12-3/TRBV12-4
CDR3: CASSLGGRWGQGSLEQYF